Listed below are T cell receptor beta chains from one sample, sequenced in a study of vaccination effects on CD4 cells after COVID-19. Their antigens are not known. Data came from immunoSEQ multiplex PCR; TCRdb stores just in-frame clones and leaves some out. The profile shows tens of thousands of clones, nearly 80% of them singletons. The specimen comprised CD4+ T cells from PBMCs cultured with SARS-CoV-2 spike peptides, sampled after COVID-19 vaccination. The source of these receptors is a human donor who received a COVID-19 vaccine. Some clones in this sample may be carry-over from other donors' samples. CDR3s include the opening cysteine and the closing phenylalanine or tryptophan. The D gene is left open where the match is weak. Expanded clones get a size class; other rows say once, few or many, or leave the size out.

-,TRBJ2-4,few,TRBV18,CASSPTERLAKNIQYF,TGTGCCAGCTCACCGACAGAAAGGTTAGCCAAAAACATTCAGTACTTC
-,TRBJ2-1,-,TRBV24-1,CATSDPSGSSYNEQFF,TGTGCCACCAGTGATCCCTCCGGGAGCTCCTACAATGAGCAGTTCTTC
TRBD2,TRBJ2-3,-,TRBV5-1,CASSLNPSGVSTDTQYF,TGCGCCAGCAGCTTAAACCCTAGCGGGGTGAGCACAGATACGCAGTATTTT
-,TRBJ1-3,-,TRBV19,CASSINPTGPSGGNTIYF,TGTGCCAGTAGTATAAACCCGACAGGACCCTCGGGAGGAAACACCATATATTTT
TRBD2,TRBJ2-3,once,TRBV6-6,CASSLTSADTQYF,TGTGCCAGCAGTTTGACTAGCGCCGATACGCAGTATTTT
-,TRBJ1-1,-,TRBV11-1,CASSLRNRWGPSEAFF,TGTGCCAGCAGCTTACGTAACAGGTGGGGGCCCAGCGAGGCTTTCTTT
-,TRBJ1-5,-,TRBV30,CAWSQGYNQPQHF,TGTGCCTGGAGCCAGGGTTACAATCAGCCCCAGCATTTT
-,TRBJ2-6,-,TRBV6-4,CASSDSRRSGANVLTF,TGTGCCAGCAGTGACTCTAGGCGCTCTGGGGCCAACGTCCTGACTTTC
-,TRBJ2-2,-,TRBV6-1,CASSEHDWMMAVELFF,TGTGCCAGCAGTGAACACGATTGGATGATGGCGGTAGAGCTGTTTTTT
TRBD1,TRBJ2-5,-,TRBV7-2,CASSLDRQGETQYF,TGTGCCAGCAGCTTAGATCGACAGGGGGAGACCCAGTACTTC
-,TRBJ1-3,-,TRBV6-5,CASSSGRLFSGNTIYF,TGTGCCAGCAGTTCCGGACGGCTTTTCTCTGGAAACACCATATATTTT
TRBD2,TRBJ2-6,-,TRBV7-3,CASSLNAGRVGANVLTF,TGTGCCAGCAGCTTAAATGCAGGGAGGGTTGGGGCCAACGTCCTGACTTTC
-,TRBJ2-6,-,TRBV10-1,CASSPEQGQALGANVLTF,TGCGCCAGCAGTCCTGAACAGGGTCAAGCCCTCGGGGCCAACGTCCTGACTTTC
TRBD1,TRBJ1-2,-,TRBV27,CASSLTGGLDYGYTF,TGTGCCAGCAGTTTGACAGGGGGCCTCGACTATGGCTACACCTTC
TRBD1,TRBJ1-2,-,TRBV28,CASILRDRRGGYTF,TGTGCCAGCATTCTCCGGGACAGGAGGGGAGGCTACACCTTC
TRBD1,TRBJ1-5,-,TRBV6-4,CASSLTGGNQPQHF,TGTGCCAGCAGTCTGACAGGGGGGAATCAGCCCCAGCATTTT
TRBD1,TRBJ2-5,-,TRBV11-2,CASRIGQGALETQYF,TGTGCCAGCCGAATTGGGCAGGGGGCTCTGGAGACCCAGTACTTC
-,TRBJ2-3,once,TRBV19,CASSIATGGTDTQYF,TGTGCCAGTAGTATAGCGACAGGCGGCACAGATACGCAGTATTTT
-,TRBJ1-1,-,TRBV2,CASTPGRGNTEAFF,TGTGCCAGCACCCCCGGCAGGGGGAACACTGAAGCTTTCTTT
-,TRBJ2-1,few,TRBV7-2,CASSWGWGENLDNEQFF,TGTGCCAGCAGCTGGGGTTGGGGGGAAAACTTAGACAATGAGCAGTTCTTC
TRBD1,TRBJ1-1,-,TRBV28,CASSLGGAGGTEAFF,TGTGCCAGCAGTTTAGGCGGGGCAGGGGGCACTGAAGCTTTCTTT
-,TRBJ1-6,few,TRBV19,CASSIVTGSYNSPLHF,TGTGCCAGTAGTATAGTGACAGGCTCCTATAATTCACCCCTCCACTTT
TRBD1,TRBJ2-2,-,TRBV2,CASGRSQGAGELFF,TGTGCCAGCGGTCGGTCACAGGGGGCCGGGGAGCTGTTTTTT
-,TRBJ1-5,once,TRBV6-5,CARIPGRRPNQPQHF,TGTGCCAGGATCCCCGGACGGCGACCCAATCAGCCCCAGCATTTT
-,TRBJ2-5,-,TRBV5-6,CASSLEGWTKETQYF,TGTGCCAGCAGCTTGGAGGGTTGGACGAAAGAGACCCAGTACTTC
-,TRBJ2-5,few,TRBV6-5,CASTQGGVGETQYF,TGTGCCAGCACGCAGGGTGGAGTTGGAGAGACCCAGTACTTC
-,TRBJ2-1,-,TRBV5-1,CASSFDARGQFF,TGCGCCAGCAGCTTCGACGCCCGGGGCCAGTTCTTC
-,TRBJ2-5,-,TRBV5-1,CASSPPRGDETQYF,TGCGCCAGCAGCCCGCCCAGGGGAGACGAGACCCAGTACTTC
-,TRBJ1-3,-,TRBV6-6,CASSSKGNTIYF,TGTGCCAGCAGCTCTAAGGGAAACACCATATATTTT
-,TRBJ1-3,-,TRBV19,CASSRSGSGNTIYF,TGTGCCAGTAGTAGATCAGGCTCTGGAAACACCATATATTTT
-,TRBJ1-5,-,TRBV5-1,CASSLAGVDQPQHF,TGCGCCAGCAGCTTGGCAGGGGTGGATCAGCCCCAGCATTTT
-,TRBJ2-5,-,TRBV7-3,CASSLNSGLQETQYF,TGTGCCAGCAGCTTAAACTCGGGTCTCCAAGAGACCCAGTACTTC
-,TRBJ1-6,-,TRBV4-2,CASSQSIDRSSYNSPLHF,TGTGCCAGCAGCCAAAGTATCGACAGGAGCTCCTATAATTCACCCCTCCACTTT
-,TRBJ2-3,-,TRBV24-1,CATSDNADTQYF,TGTGCCACCAGTGATAACGCAGATACGCAGTATTTT
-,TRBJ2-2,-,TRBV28,CASSPSFRELFF,TGTGCCAGCAGTCCATCGTTCCGGGAGCTGTTTTTT
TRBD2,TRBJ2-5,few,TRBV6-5,CASSSLSGGRETQYF,TGTGCCAGCAGTTCCCTAAGCGGGGGAAGAGAGACCCAGTACTTC
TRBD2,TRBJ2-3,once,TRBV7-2,CASRLAGDTDTQYF,TGTGCCAGCAGACTAGCGGGGGACACAGATACGCAGTATTTT
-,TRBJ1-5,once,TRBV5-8,CASSWKTPFANQPQHF,TGTGCCAGCAGCTGGAAGACACCGTTCGCCAATCAGCCCCAGCATTTT
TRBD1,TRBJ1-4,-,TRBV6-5,CASSLLRGANEKLFF,TGTGCCAGCAGCCTGCTCAGGGGGGCTAATGAAAAACTGTTTTTT
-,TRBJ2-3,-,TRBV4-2,CASSQDVSTDTQYF,TGTGCCAGCAGCCAAGATGTAAGCACAGATACGCAGTATTTT
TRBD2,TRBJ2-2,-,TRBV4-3,CASSQLAGGPTGELFF,TGCGCCAGCAGCCAGCTAGCGGGGGGCCCCACCGGGGAGCTGTTTTTT
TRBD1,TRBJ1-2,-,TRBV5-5,CASSSITGGYGYTF,TGTGCCAGCAGCTCTATCACAGGGGGCTATGGCTACACCTTC
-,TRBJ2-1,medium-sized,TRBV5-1,CASSLAAGYEQFF,TGCGCCAGCAGCTTGGCCGCAGGCTATGAGCAGTTCTTC
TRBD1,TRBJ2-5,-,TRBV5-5,CASSLGTGQETQYF,TGTGCCAGCAGCTTGGGGACAGGCCAAGAGACCCAGTACTTC
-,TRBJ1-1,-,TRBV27,CASSWLFSRAEAFF,TGTGCCAGCAGTTGGCTTTTCTCCCGGGCTGAAGCTTTCTTT
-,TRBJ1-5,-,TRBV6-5,CASSPLGVRNQPQHF,TGTGCCAGCAGTCCCTTGGGGGTTCGCAATCAGCCCCAGCATTTT
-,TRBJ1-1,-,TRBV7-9,CASSLAGVEAFF,TGTGCCAGCAGCTTAGCGGGGGTTGAAGCTTTCTTT
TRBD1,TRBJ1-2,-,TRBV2,CASNHEQGNYGYTF,TGTGCCAGCAATCATGAACAGGGGAACTATGGCTACACCTTC
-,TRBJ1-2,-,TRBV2,CASSELKVNYGYTF,TGTGCCAGCAGTGAGCTCAAGGTTAACTATGGCTACACCTTC
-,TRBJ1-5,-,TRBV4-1,CASSSSTPFNQPQHF,TGCGCCAGCAGCTCCTCCACGCCCTTCAATCAGCCCCAGCATTTT
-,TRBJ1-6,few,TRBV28,CASSLWEFNSPLHF,TGTGCCAGCAGTTTGTGGGAATTCAATTCACCCCTCCACTTT
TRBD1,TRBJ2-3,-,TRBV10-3,CAIGESGQGKTDTQYF,TGTGCCATCGGCGAGTCGGGACAGGGAAAGACAGATACGCAGTATTTT
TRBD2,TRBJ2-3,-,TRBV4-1,CASSQSGTSGGGVDTQYF,TGCGCCAGCAGCCAATCCGGGACTAGCGGGGGGGGCGTGGATACGCAGTATTTT